This T cell receptor beta chain stems from a study of a mutant IDH1 vaccine in newly diagnosed glioma. Across the study: Of the patients given treatment, roughly 60% were male and 37.5% were female, and a mean age of approximately 37 years was recorded. Most patients had received both radiotherapy and temozolomide, the prior options being radiotherapy, temozolomide, or both.

Trimming removed 4 bases at V and 0 bases at J, with 17 bases between. Germline CDR1 is SGDLS and CDR2 is YYNGEE. The CDR3 is made up of 17 amino acids. Profiled with immunoSEQ multiplex PCR; TCRdb holds only in-frame clones, not every one. The top ten clones hold roughly 5.3% of a sample with about 88,000 clones, about 80% of them seen once. The time point: baseline, week 1 (first vaccination visit). Noted treatment: pre-vaccination baseline after standard-of-care therapy. Donors harbored newly found WHO grade 3 or 4 IDH1-mutant, ATRX-lost astrocytomas. The gene calls are TRBV9 and TRBJ1-3, with a possible D match to TRBD1 (5 bases). Specimen: PBMCs, collected from a glioma patient treated with radiotherapy, temozolomide or both. The TCR was taken from a man in his forties with glioma. Some clones in this sample may be carry-over from other donors' samples. The CDR3 loop is CASSRSGGRGSGNTIYF. The DNA of the CDR3 is TGTGCCAGCAGCCGGTCTGGGGGACGGGGCTCTGGAAACACCATATATTTT. The full variable domain, in which reference TRBV9 and TRBJ1-3 provide the parts outside the CDR3, is DSGVTQTPKHLITATGQRVTLRCSPRSGDLSVYWYQQSLDQGLQFLIQYYNGEERAKGNILERFSAQQFPDLHSELNLSSLELGDSALYFCASSRSGGRGSGNTIYFGEGSWLTVV.